The T cell receptor (beta chain) under discussion was sequenced for a study of CD8 T cells in ankylosing spondylitis. Study-wide points: Disease-associated clonotypes exhibited CD8+ identity and were relatively infrequent in peripheral blood. From matched ankylosing spondylitis synovial fluid, disease-linked clones were reportedly recovered at significantly enriched levels. In ankylosing spondylitis blood, a motif of roughly 8 highly homologous TCR beta variants appeared characteristic. Before this, some motif variants had been reported in reactive arthritis synovial fluid and blood.

This clonotype was found a few times. Its antigen is as yet unknown. The TCR beta libraries were generated through quantitative 5'-RACE incorporating molecular barcodes. In TCRdb, the 5' RACE reads were re-called with MiXCR into one record per CDR3 protein. The sample includes over 700,000 distinct CDR3 sequences, around 20% seen only once; the top ten take around a fifth. Trimming took off 6 bases at V and 7 bases at J, with 12 bases between the two ends. This CDR3 contains 13 residues. The chain uses TRBV12-3 or TRBV12-4 and TRBJ1-4; a weak D match, TRBD1 (5 bases). This TCR came from a male donor with ankylosing spondylitis. Sample: blood, either unsorted or a sorted T cell fraction (not recorded which). CDR3 loop: CASRRSGSEKLFF. DNA for the CDR3: TGTGCCAGCAGACGTTCAGGGAGTGAAAAACTGTTTTTT.